Shown below are 18 T cell receptor beta chains from a single sample sequenced in a study of PD-L1 blockade in urothelial cancer (dated by TCRdb to between 2016 and 2019). Library prep was done by the immunoSEQ multiplex PCR assay. In its TCRdb copy, this immuneACCESS table keeps in-frame sequences only and misses some clones. Where compared with another copy, unresolved V genes explain less than half of these, and the others have no known cause. Across this sample there are about 82,000 clones, with 90% seen only once. The top ten clones comprise roughly a tenth of the sample. Sequenced material: PBMCs, taken around atezolizumab (anti-PD-L1) treatment. The receptor set was obtained from a man in his fifties or sixties with urothelial cancer.

The table lists this clone with a few counts. Other DNA sequences in this specimen translate into the identical CDR3. This chain uses TRBV15 with TRBJ2-7; TRBD1 matches at 8 bases. The germline V gene encodes CDR1 LNHNV and CDR2 YYDKDF (reference sequence). The V segment lost 3 bases and the J segment 2 bases; nucleotides outside the gene matches: 3. This CDR3 region has 14 residues. The CDR3 spells CATSRAGGPYEQYF. Written as DNA, the CDR3 is TGTGCCACCAGCAGGGCAGGGGGCCCCTACGAGCAGTACTTC.

The V and J genes are TRBV29-1 and TRBJ2-3; 9 positions match TRBD2. Trimming cost V 1 base and J 3 bases; bases outside gene matches: 5. The CDR3 runs 15 residues. Per the germline V gene, CDR1 is SQVTM and CDR2 is ANQGSEA. Here the CDR3 reads CSVEGRGGRTDTQYF. The CDR3 DNA reads TGCAGCGTTGAAGGGCGGGGGGGCCGGACAGATACGCAGTATTTT.

The rearrangement joins TRBV7-3 to TRBJ1-2, with D uncertain. Germline lookup yields CDR1 SGHTA and CDR2 FQGTGA. The CDR3 runs to 13 residues. V dropped 5 bases and J dropped 3 bases, with 10 bases sitting between them. Written as DNA, the CDR3 is TGTGCCAGCAGCGCCACAGCGGACTATGGCTACACCTTC. This gives the protein CASSATADYGYTF. The variable domain in full, completed from reference TRBV7-3 and TRBJ1-2, reads GAGVSQTPSNKVTEKGKYVELRCDPISGHTALYWYRQSLGQGPEFLIYFQGTGAADDSGLPNDRFFAVRPEGSVSTLKIQRTERGDSAVYLCASSATADYGYTFGSGTRLTVV.

This clone was picked up one time. The chain has TRBV4-1 and TRBJ2-7; 8 bases align to TRBD1. Germline trimming cut 4 bases from V and 0 bases from J; bases unmatched to any gene: 8. The CDR3 loop spans 16 amino acids. Germline values: CDR1 MGHRA, CDR2 YSYEKL. The DNA for the CDR3 is TGCGCCAGCAGCCGAGGACAGGGATTAAGCTCCTACGAGCAGTACTTC. Encoded protein: CASSRGQGLSSYEQYF.

This rearrangement joins TRBV23-1 to TRBJ1-4; D remains unclear. TRBV23-1 is an ORF for which the function is uncertain. The V and J ends lost 4 bases and 10 bases respectively, with 19 bases between them. The CDR3 is 15 residues long. In DNA, the CDR3 is TGCGCCAGCAGTCCTTACGACAAGAATGGCCGAAAACTGTTTTTT. It translates to CASSPYDKNGRKLFF.

With regard to this clone: It is likely a read error, because the conserved phenylalanine at the end of the CDR3 is missing. Because the CDR3's place on the DNA is in doubt, the DNA is left out and the CDR3 is given as listed by TCRdb. V and J are TRBV28 and TRBJ2-7; TRBD1 is the table's D call, not checked against the DNA. Inclusive of both ends, the CDR3 amounts to 13 amino acids. Germline V CDR1 and CDR2: MDHEN, SYDVKM. The CDR3 sequence: CASSPTRWGQGDL.

In its sample, this clone was seen a few times. The rearrangement links TRBV29-1 to TRBJ2-7; D is perhaps TRBD2 (5 bases). The V gene's germline CDR1 is SQVTM and CDR2 ANQGSEA. The V and J ends lost 8 bases and 3 bases respectively, with 20 bases between them. The CDR3 has 14 amino acids. The CDR3 spells CSYTTGFSDYEQYF. CDR3 coding DNA: TGCAGCTATACGACGGGGTTTTCGGACTACGAGCAGTACTTC.

J is TRBJ2-5 and V is TRBV9, with a weak D call TRBD1 (6 bases). V was clipped by 1 base and J by 2 bases, with 12 bases between them. The CDR3 runs to 15 residues. Germline V gives CDR1 SGDLS, CDR2 YYNGEE. The CDR3 sequence is CASSVRGQRQETQYF. DNA for the CDR3: TGTGCCAGCAGCGTACGTGGACAGAGACAAGAGACCCAGTACTTC.

The gene calls are TRBV9 and TRBJ2-1; 8 bases map to TRBD2. J lost 8 bases, V lost 3 bases, and 16 bases had no gene match. Germline V CDR1 and CDR2: SGDLS, YYNGEE. The CDR3 is made up of 17 amino acids. DNA for the CDR3: TGTGCCAGCAGCGGACCCTCCCGAGTTCGGGAGGGCGATGAGCAGTTCTTC. Protein product: CASSGPSRVREGDEQFF.

This chain connects TRBV19 to TRBJ2-2, with a tentative D call TRBD1 (6 bases). CDR1 and CDR2 (germline): LNHDA, SQIVND (reference sequence). This CDR3 contains 13 residues. Trimming removed 3 bases at V and 7 bases at J, with 9 bases between. This CDR3 reads CASSIRGGGELFF. The CDR3 DNA reads TGTGCCAGTAGTATCAGGGGCGGCGGGGAGCTGTTTTTT.

This clone appeared once. The CDR3 region is CASSLSGPPGNTIYF. The CDR3 coding sequence is TGTGCCAGCAGCTTAAGTGGCCCACCCGGAAACACCATATATTTT. The V gene is TRBV7-2, the J gene TRBJ1-3; D gene ambiguous. The CDR3 runs 15 residues. Germline CDR1 reads SGHTA; CDR2 reads FQGNSA. V lost 2 bases and J lost 4, with 12 bases in between.

The chain links TRBV5-1 to TRBJ2-7, with TRBD2 identical over 11 bases. The length of the CDR3 is 15 residues. CDR1 is SGHRS and CDR2 is YFSETQ in the germline V gene. The ends lost 5 bases at V and 5 bases at J; junction bases unmatched: 9. CDR3 sequence (DNA): TGCGCCAGCAGATATACTAGCGGGAGCATGAACGAGCAGTACTTC. Encoded protein: CASRYTSGSMNEQYF.

This clone was seen a single time. The chain has TRBV28 and TRBJ1-4; no reliable D call. V shed 7 bases and J shed 0 bases, with 6 bases lying between them. Germline V CDR1 and CDR2: MDHEN, SYDVKM. This CDR3 comprises 13 residues. CDR3 DNA sequence: TGTGCCAGCAAAATAACAACTAATGAAAAACTGTTTTTT. It yields the protein CASKITTNEKLFF.

The chain joins TRBV15 to TRBJ2-4, with D possibly matching TRBD1 (5 bases). The germline V gene has CDR1 LNHNV and CDR2 YYDKDF (reference sequence). Trimming took off 8 bases at V and 1 base at J, with 12 bases between the two ends. The CDR3 is 14 amino acids. The CDR3 DNA reads TGTGCCACCCGCGTGGCAGGGGCCAAAAACATTCAGTACTTC. This translates into CATRVAGAKNIQYF.

This clone occurred once. The genes are TRBV18 and TRBJ1-1; no clear D gene. Trimming took off 2 bases at V and 3 bases at J, with 10 bases between the two ends. CDR1 is KGHSH, CDR2 LQKENI, per germline. The CDR3 totals 14 residues. This CDR3 reads CASSPAGGDTEAFF. Written as DNA, the CDR3 is TGTGCCAGCTCACCAGCAGGCGGGGACACTGAAGCTTTCTTT.

The CDR3 bases are TGTGCCAGCAGCTTAAGGGGGGACACTGAAGCTTTCTTT. Its protein is CASSLRGDTEAFF. The chain joins TRBV7-3 to TRBJ1-1, with a possible D match to TRBD1 (5 bases). With 1 base removed from V and 3 bases from J, the gap between germline ends came to 6 bases. The CDR3 totals 13 residues. Germline CDR1 reads SGHTA; CDR2 reads FQGTGA.

The chain combines TRBV6-6 with TRBJ1-1; TRBD1 matches at 7 bases. Germline CDR1 reads MNHNY; CDR2 reads SVGAGI (reference sequence). Losses at the gene ends were 4 bases for V and 0 bases for J; bases not matched to a gene: 2. CDR3 size: 14 residues. The CDR3 protein is CASSWDRVNTEAFF. Here the CDR3 DNA reads TGTGCCAGCAGTTGGGACAGAGTGAACACTGAAGCTTTCTTT.

The rearrangement links TRBV7-9 to TRBJ1-1, with 7 bases aligning to TRBD1. The CDR3 extends over 14 amino acids. The germline V gene encodes CDR1 SEHNR and CDR2 FQNEAQ (reference sequence). V shed 5 bases, J shed 1 base, and the junction held 4 bases outside the gene matches. This CDR3 reads CASSQDRENTEAFF. The DNA of the CDR3 is TGTGCCAGCAGCCAAGACAGGGAGAACACTGAAGCTTTCTTT.